This T cell receptor (beta chain) was captured in a study of regulatory T cells in long-lasting Graves disease (dated by TCRdb to the early 2020s). For the wider study: Antithyroid drugs had been taken for less than 3 months by newly diagnosed Graves' disease patients. Peripheral blood TCR sequencing and RNA sequencing compared persistent Graves' disease patients with newly diagnosed Graves' disease patients. The study took place in China and was registered as a clinical trial. TCR sequencing covered some 13 persistent and 20 newly diagnosed Graves' disease patients, 33 samples in total. The research as a whole found: Patients with persistent disease shared more public clonotypes (around 2,500) than newly diagnosed patients did (more than 900). Persistent Graves' disease patients showed lower TCR Shannon entropy and fewer highly expanded clones than newly diagnosed patients, suggesting clonal expansion. The authors noted that the small sample size was a limitation that may lower accuracy. Persistent disease showed preferential use of TRBV28, TRBJ1-2 and TRBJ2-5, whereas newly diagnosed disease favored TRBV20-1 and TRBJ2-1. Peripheral blood alone was examined, since thyroid tissue, which constituted the primary lesion, could not be accessed. Sequencing and analysis were limited to the TCR beta chain.

Comment on this clonotype: The antigen it binds to is not known. Nothing much larger sits one base from this clone, and base qualities are not available.

The method behind the library was multiplex PCR. The run used an Illumina HiSeq 4000. CDR3 regions were amplified by Arm-PCR with iRepertoire HTBI primers to construct TCR beta libraries. Before sequencing, the PCR products underwent gel purification. Regarding the original processing steps: Across samples, about 64 TRBV and 15 or so TRBJ segments were identified and used for gene usage analysis of CDR3 amino acid clonotypes. Filtered high-quality paired reads were merged into contigs using COPE and FqMerger. BLAST was used to align contigs to IMGT TRBV, TRBD and TRBJ reference genes, with CDR3 defined following IMGT. Any clonotype with a frequency above 0.1% was counted as a highly expanded clone. Repertoire diversity was measured by Shannon entropy, and V-J evenness by the Gini coefficient. Public clonotypes were defined as clonotypes shared by more than one individual. TCRdb reanalyzed the raw reads on its own, using fastp at Q25 for trimming and MiXCR for clone calling, and kept in-frame beta chains. Each entry merges the rows of one CDR3 protein and shows their most common DNA and genes. It is TCRdb's table, rather than the study itself, that gives the V and J calls and clone size. The sample table lists around 320,000 distinct CDR3 sequences, approximately 15% of them with a count of one. The ten largest clones take up less than 35% of the sample.

The time point label corresponds to: newly diagnosed GD, antithyroid drugs for less than 3 months. For both TCR sequencing and RNA sequencing, RNA was extracted from PBMCs in TRIzol. The diagnosis of Graves' disease followed American Thyroid Association guidelines. Patients for the study were recruited at an endocrinology department in Xi'an, China. From each patient, nine milliliters of peripheral blood was collected into an EDTA anticoagulant tube. Ficoll Paque Plus density gradient separation was used to isolate PBMCs, and no further T cell sorting was done. RNA quality was checked with an Agilent 2100 Bioanalyzer and agarose gel, and concentration with a NanoDrop 2000. Spanning cysteine to phenylalanine, the CDR3 consists of 16 amino acids. Only CDR3 DNA remains: 48 bases, in frame from the first base. The junction shows trimming of 5 bases on V and 4 bases on J, and the gene matches do not reach 10 bases of it. CDR1 and CDR2 (MNHNS, SASEGT) derive from the germline V gene.

The same sample was also studied in work on T cells in Graves' hyperthyroidism and ophthalmopathy. The second study's authors report: A patient counted as having stable Graves' hyperthyroidism if no progression to ophthalmopathy occurred over 18 months of follow-up. Hyperthyroidism patients were newly diagnosed, had a disease duration of under 2 months, and were aged 18 to 65 years. The study excluded patients with uncontrolled infections, other autoimmune diseases, pregnancy or lactation. Clinical symptoms, serum thyroxine and TRAb, thyroid ultrasound, and orbital computed tomography formed the basis for the diagnoses. The TCR CDR3 was subjected to a first round of RT-PCR using the HTBI primer set and the Qiagen OneStep RT-PCR kit. Most expanded thyroid clonotypes (frequency above 0.001) were also found in blood, which suggests that blood repertoires may mirror thyroid immune responses. In cross-validation, a model built on a 13 V-J signature told ophthalmopathy apart from stable hyperthyroidism with 85% to 90% sensitivity and 81% to 82% specificity, and in testing the same model reached 80%/75%. In validation, progression to ophthalmopathy was predicted by the model with nearly 71% sensitivity and approximately 78% specificity, a median of approximately 6.5 months before onset. A discovery cohort of approximately 100 patients, about 40 with Graves' ophthalmopathy and over 55 with stable Graves' hyperthyroidism, was used to find distinguishing TCR V-J signatures. Prospective prediction of ophthalmopathy was tested in an independent validation cohort consisting of under 20 hyperthyroidism patients and around 17 patients who later progressed to ophthalmopathy. The 75 to 100 discovery patients were randomly split 7:3 into training and test sets. Thyroid tissue and blood T-cell repertoires from about 6 Graves' hyperthyroidism patients were also compared in the study. Following sampling, methimazole starting at 30 mg daily was given to hyperthyroidism patients, and high-dose intravenous methylprednisolone was given to ophthalmopathy patients. Libraries were constructed in a second round of multiplex PCR, after which size selection and purification were performed. The libraries were sequenced on an Illumina HiSeq2000 using paired-end 100 bp reads. SOAPnuke was used to process the raw data, removing reads that contained adapters or uncalled bases, had a mean Phred below 15, or lacked an exact match to the constant primer or identifier. High-quality paired reads were merged with COPE v1.2.5, and unique nucleotide sequences were defined as clonotypes. Clonotypes were aligned to IMGT TRBV, TRBD and TRBJ reference segments using MiTCR v1.1. Only V-J combinations with frequency above 0.0001, covering about 99% of repertoires, were analysed. The TCS score was defined as F50 (clonal expansion) divided by E x V (chaos), with BLOSUM62-based TCRdist calculated between CDR3 peptides within each V-J. Welch's t-statistics and random forest reduced roughly 530 V-J features to about 13, which were used in a naive Bayes classifier (R e1071). No statistical method was used to fix the sample size in advance, and group allocation was not hidden from the investigators. According to the paper, TCR Vbeta CDR3 sequencing was carried out on some 140 peripheral blood samples, which came from 40 to 45 ophthalmopathy, approximately 78 hyperthyroidism and approximately 17 progressor patients.

The TCR sequence derives from a man in his forties or fifties with Graves disease. Donor details come from another sample of the same person, matched by shared clones. The V and J segments used are TRBV6-1 and TRBJ2-4, with 8 central nucleotides matching TRBD1. Material: peripheral blood mononuclear cells (PBMCs), obtained at new diagnosis, from a patient treated with antithyroid drugs. The CDR3 here reads CASSPLGQGAKNIQYF. DNA sequence: TGTGCCAGCAGTCCCCTCGGTCAGGGGGCTAAAAACATTCAGTACTTC.